The clone carrying this TCR beta chain was observed a few times. Its antigen is not known. This specimen comes from a study of cytomegalovirus exposure and HLA in healthy donors. In the study overall: Most genotyped donors, around four fifths of roughly 400, had Caucasian-associated genetic ancestry.

General observations from the study: Diagnosis of cytomegalovirus status made by the classifier reportedly showed high specificity and sensitivity. The study reported that TCR beta sequences accurately predicted HLA-A and HLA-B alleles in most subjects.

The PCR was carried out with 60 Vbeta primers and 13 Jbeta primers. TCRdb's table, derived via immunoSEQ multiplex PCR, lists solely in-frame clones and lacks some. The sample carries about 31,000 clones, 40% to 45% recorded once. These donors counted as nominally healthy when sampled, but unrecorded immune exposures were likely. This CDR3 has 13 residues. Germline lookup yields CDR1 KGHSH and CDR2 LQKENI. V was pared by 6 bases and J by 5 bases, with 14 bases between. This chain links TRBV18 with TRBJ2-7; no clear D. This TCR was recovered from a woman between 50 and 59 years old in good health and CMV-seronegative. The specimen sequenced was PBMCs. This chain's CDR3 is CASSPNVVHEQYF. In DNA, the CDR3 is TGTGCCAGCTCCCCAAATGTCGTCCACGAGCAGTACTTC.